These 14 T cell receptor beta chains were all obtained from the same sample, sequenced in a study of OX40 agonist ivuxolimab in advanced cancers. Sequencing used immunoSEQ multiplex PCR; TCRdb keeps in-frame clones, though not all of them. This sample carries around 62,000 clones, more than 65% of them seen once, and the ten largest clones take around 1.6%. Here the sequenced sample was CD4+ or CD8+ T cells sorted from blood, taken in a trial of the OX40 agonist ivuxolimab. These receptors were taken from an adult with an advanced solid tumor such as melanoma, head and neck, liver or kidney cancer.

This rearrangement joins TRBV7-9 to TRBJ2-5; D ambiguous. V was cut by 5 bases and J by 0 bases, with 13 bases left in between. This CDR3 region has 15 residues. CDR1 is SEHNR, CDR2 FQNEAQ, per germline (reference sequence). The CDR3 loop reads CASSAGLLNQETQYF. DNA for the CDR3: TGTGCCAGCAGCGCCGGCCTCCTTAACCAAGAGACCCAGTACTTC. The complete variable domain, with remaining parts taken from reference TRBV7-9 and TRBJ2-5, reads DTGVSQNPRHKITKRGQNVTFRCDPISEHNRLYWYRQTLGQGPEFLTYFQNEAQLEKSRLLSDRFSAERPKGSFSTLEIQRTEQGDSAMYLCASSAGLLNQETQYFGPGTRLLVL.

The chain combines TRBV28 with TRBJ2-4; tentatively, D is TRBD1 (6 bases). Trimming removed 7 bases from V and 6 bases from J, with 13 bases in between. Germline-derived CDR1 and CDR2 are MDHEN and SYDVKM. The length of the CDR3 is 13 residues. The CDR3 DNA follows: TGTGCCAGCAAGCGGCCGGACAGAAACATTCAGTACTTC. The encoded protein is CASKRPDRNIQYF.

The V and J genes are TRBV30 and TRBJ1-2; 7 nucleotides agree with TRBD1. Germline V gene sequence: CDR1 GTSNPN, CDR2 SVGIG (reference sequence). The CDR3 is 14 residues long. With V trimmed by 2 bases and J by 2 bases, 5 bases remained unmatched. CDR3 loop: CAWSLATGNYGYTF. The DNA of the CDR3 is TGTGCCTGGAGTCTGGCGACAGGGAACTATGGCTACACCTTC.

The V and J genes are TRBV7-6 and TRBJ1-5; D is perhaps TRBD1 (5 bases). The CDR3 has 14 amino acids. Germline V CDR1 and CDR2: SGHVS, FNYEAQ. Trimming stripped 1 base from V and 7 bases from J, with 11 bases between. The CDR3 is CASSLDPGGQPQHF. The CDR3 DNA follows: TGTGCCAGCAGCTTAGACCCGGGGGGGCAGCCCCAGCATTTT.

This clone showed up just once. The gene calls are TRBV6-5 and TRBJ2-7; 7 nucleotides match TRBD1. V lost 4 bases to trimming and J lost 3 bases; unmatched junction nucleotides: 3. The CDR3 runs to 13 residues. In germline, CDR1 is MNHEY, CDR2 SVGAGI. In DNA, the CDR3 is TGTGCCAGCAGTTCAGGGACAGTCTACGAGCAGTACTTC. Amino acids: CASSSGTVYEQYF.

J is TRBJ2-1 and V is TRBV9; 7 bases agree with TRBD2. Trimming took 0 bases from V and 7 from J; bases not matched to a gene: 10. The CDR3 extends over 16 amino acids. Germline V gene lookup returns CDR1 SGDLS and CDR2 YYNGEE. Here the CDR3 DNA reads TGTGCCAGCAGCGTAGATCTGCGGGAGTCTTGGAATGAGCAGTTCTTC. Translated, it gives CASSVDLRESWNEQFF.

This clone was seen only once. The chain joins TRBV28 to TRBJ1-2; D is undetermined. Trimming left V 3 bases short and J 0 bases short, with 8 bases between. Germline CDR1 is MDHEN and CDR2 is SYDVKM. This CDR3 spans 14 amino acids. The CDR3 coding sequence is TGTGCCAGCAGTTTGGGCCTTTCTAACTATGGCTACACCTTC. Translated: CASSLGLSNYGYTF.

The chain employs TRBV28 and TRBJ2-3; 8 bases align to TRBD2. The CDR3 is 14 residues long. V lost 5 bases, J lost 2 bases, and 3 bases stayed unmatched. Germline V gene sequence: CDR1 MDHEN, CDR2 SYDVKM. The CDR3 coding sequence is TGTGCCAGCAGTCAACTAGCGGCCACAGATACGCAGTATTTT. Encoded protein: CASSQLAATDTQYF. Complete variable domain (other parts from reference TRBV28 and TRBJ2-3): DVKVTQSSRYLVKRTGEKVFLECVQDMDHENMFWYRQDPGLGLRLIYFSYDVKMKEKGDIPEGYSVSREKKERFSLILESASTNQTSMYLCASSQLAATDTQYFGPGTRLTVL.

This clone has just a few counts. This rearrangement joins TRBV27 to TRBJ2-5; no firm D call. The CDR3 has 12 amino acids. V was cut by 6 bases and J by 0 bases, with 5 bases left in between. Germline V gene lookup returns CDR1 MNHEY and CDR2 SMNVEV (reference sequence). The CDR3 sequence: CASRYNQETQYF. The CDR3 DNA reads TGTGCCAGCAGATACAACCAAGAGACCCAGTACTTC.

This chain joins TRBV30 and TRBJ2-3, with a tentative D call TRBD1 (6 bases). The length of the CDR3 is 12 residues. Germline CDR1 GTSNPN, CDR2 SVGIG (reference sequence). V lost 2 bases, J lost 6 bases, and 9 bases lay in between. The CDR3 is CAWSRQGDTQYF. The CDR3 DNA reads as TGTGCCTGGAGTCGTCAGGGGGATACGCAGTATTTT.

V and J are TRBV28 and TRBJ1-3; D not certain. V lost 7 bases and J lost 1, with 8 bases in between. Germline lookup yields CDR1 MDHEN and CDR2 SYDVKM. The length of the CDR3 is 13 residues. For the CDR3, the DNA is TGTGCCAGCATGAGAGTTTCTGGAAACACCATATATTTT. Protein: CASMRVSGNTIYF.

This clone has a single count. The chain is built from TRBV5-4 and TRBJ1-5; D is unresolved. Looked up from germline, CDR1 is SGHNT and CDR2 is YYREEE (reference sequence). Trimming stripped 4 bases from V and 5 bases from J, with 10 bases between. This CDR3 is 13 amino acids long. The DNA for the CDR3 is TGTGCCAGCAGCCCGGGGAGGGATCAGCCCCAGCATTTT. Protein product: CASSPGRDQPQHF. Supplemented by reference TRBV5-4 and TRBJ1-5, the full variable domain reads ETGVTQSPTHLIKTRGQQVTLRCSSQSGHNTVSWYQQALGQGPQFIFQYYREEENGRGNFPPRFSGLQFPNYSSELNVNALELDDSALYLCASSPGRDQPQHFGDGTRLSIL.

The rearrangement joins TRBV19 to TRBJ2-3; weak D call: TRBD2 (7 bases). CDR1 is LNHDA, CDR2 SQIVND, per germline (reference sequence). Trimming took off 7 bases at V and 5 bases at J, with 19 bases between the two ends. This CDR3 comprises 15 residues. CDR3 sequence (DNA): TGTGCCAGTACCTCGACCGGGGGGCTGGGAGATACGCAGTATTTT. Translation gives CASTSTGGLGDTQYF.

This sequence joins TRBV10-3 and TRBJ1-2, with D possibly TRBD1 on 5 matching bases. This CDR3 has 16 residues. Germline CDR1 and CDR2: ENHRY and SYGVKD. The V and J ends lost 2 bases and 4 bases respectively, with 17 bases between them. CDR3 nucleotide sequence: TGTGCCATCAGTGAGCCCCTCCAAGGGGCGAGCTATGGCTACACCTTC. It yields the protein CAISEPLQGASYGYTF.